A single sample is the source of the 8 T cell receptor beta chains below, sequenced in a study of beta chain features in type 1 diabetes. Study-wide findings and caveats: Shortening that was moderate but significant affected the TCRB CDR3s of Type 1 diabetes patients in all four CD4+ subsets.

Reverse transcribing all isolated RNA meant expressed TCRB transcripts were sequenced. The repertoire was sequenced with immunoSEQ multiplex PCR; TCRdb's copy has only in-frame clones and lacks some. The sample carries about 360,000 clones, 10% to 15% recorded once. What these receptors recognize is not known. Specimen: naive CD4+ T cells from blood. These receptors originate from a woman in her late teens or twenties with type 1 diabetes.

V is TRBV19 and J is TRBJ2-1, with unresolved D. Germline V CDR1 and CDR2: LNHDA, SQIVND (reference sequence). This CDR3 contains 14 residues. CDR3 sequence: CATSKESSYNEQFF. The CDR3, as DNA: TGTGCGACATCCAAGGAAAGCTCCTACAATGAGCAGTTCTTC.

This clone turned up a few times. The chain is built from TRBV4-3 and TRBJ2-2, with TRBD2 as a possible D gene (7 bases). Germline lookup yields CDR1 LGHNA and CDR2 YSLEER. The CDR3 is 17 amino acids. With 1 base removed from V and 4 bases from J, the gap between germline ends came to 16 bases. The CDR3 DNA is TGCGCCAGCAGCCAAGTGGGGGGCGGGAGAGGCACCGGGGAGCTGTTTTTT. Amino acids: CASSQVGGGRGTGELFF.

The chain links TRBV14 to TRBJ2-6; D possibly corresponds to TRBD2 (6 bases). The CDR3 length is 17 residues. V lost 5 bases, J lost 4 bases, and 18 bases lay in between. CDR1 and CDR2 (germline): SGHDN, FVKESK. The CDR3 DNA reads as TGTGCCAGCAGCACTTTGGGCGGGGCGACCGGGGCCAACGTCCTGACTTTC. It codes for CASSTLGGATGANVLTF.

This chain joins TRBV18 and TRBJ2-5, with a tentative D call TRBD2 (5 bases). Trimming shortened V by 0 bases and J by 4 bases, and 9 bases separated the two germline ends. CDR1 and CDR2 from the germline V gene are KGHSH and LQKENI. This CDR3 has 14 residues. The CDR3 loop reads CASSPPGRTETQYF. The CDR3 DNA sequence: TGTGCCAGCTCACCACCAGGGAGAACAGAGACCCAGTACTTC.

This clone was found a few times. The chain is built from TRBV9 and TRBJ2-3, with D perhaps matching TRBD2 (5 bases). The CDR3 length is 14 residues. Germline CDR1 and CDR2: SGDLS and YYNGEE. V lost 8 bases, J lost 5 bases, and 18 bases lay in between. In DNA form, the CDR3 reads TGTGCCAGTTCCAGCGGAGGCGAGTTAGATACGCAGTATTTT. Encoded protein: CASSSGGELDTQYF.

The CDR3 sequence is CASSLATTEDTQYF. CDR3 nucleotide sequence: TGTGCCAGCAGCTTAGCAACTACTGAAGATACGCAGTATTTT. This rearrangement joins TRBV7-2 to TRBJ2-3, with no clear D. CDR1 and CDR2 (germline): SGHTA, FQGNSA. This CDR3 is 14 amino acids long. Trimming removed 0 bases at V and 5 bases at J, with 9 bases between.

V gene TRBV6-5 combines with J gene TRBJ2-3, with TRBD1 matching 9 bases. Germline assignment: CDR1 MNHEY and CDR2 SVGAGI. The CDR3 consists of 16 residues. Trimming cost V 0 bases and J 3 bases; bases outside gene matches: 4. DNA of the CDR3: TGTGCCAGCAGTTACTCGTTTGGACAGGGGACAGATACGCAGTATTTT. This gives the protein CASSYSFGQGTDTQYF.

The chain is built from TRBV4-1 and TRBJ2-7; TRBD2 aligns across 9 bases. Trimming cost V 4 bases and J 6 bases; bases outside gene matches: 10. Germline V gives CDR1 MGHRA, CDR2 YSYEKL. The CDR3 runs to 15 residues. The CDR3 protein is CASSPIGKAGGEQYF. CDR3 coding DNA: TGCGCCAGCAGCCCTATTGGGAAAGCGGGAGGCGAGCAGTACTTC.